This entry lists 23 T cell receptor beta chains sequenced from one sample in a study of glioma-infiltrating T cells after dendritic cell vaccination. TCRdb keeps only in-frame clones here, not all; method: immunoSEQ multiplex PCR. This sample carries about 92,000 clones, 80% to 90% of them seen once, and the ten largest clones take about 15%. The source material was blood, sampled before dendritic cell vaccination. Receptor source: a human donor with glioblastoma.

The table lists this clone with a few counts. V usage is TRBV7-8 and J usage is TRBJ2-1; 7 nucleotides line up with TRBD1. The junction had 13 bases not matched to a gene; V was cut back by 2 bases and J by 6 bases. The CDR3 spans 17 residues. Per germline, CDR1 SGHVS and CDR2 FQNEAQ. Written as DNA, the CDR3 is TGTGCCAGCAGCTTATTCTTCACAGGGGCCCCCGGCAATGAGCAGTTCTTC. This encodes CASSLFFTGAPGNEQFF. The full variable domain, rest sourced from reference TRBV7-8 and TRBJ2-1, is GAGVSQSPRYKVAKRGQDVALRCDPISGHVSLFWYQQALGQGPEFLTYFQNEAQLDKSGLPSDRFFAERPEGSVSTLKIQRTQQEDSAVYLCASSLFFTGAPGNEQFFGPGTRLTVL.

The gene calls are TRBV7-2 and TRBJ2-2; 7 bases map to TRBD1. This CDR3 has 15 amino acids. Unmatched junction bases numbered 2, after V lost 4 bases and J lost 0 bases. CDR1 and CDR2 (germline): SGHTA, FQGNSA. The CDR3 loop reads CASSWDSSNTGELFF. The CDR3 DNA is TGTGCCAGCAGCTGGGACAGCTCGAACACCGGGGAGCTGTTTTTT.

The rearrangement uses TRBV6-1 and TRBJ2-7, with D possibly TRBD2 on 5 matching bases. Germline lookup yields CDR1 MNHNS and CDR2 SASEGT. This CDR3 is built from 14 residues. V lost 1 base and J lost 3, with 10 bases in between. The CDR3 here is CASSEGVGGYEQYF. The DNA for the CDR3 is TGTGCCAGCAGTGAAGGGGTAGGAGGCTACGAGCAGTACTTC.

This clone was picked up one time. Given a much more abundant clone one base away, this may be a read error. The V call is TRBV7-6, the J call TRBJ1-1; a weak D match, TRBD1 (6 bases). V dropped 5 bases and J dropped 3 bases, with 10 bases sitting between them. The germline CDR1 and CDR2 sequences are SGHVS and FNYEAQ. CDR3 size: 13 residues. The CDR3 spells CASSDQGYTEAFF. The CDR3 DNA follows: TGTGCCAGCAGCGACCAGGGGTACACTGAAGCTTTCTTT.

The rearrangement links TRBV15 to TRBJ1-1; weak D call: TRBD1 (6 bases). V was cut by 0 bases and J by 0 bases, with 14 bases left in between. The CDR3 spans 17 residues. Germline V gene sequence: CDR1 LNHNV, CDR2 YYDKDF (reference sequence). The CDR3 bases are TGTGCCACCAGCAGAGATAGAACAGGGTCCCTGAACACTGAAGCTTTCTTT. This sequence encodes CATSRDRTGSLNTEAFF.

This chain links TRBV6-5 with TRBJ2-1; TRBD2 might be the D (6 bases). Germline-derived CDR1 and CDR2 are MNHEY and SVGAGI. Trimming shortened V by 10 bases and J by 0 bases, and 16 bases separated the two germline ends. The CDR3 spans 15 residues. In nucleotides, the CDR3 is TGTGCCACGGCCCCAGGGAGGAGCTCCTACAATGAGCAGTTCTTC. The encoded protein is CATAPGRSSYNEQFF.

The chain uses TRBV7-2 and TRBJ1-5, with 8 bases that match TRBD1. Germline loops: CDR1 SGHTA, CDR2 FQGNSA. The J segment lost 3 bases and the V segment lost 5 bases, leaving 6 bases of the junction unmatched. This CDR3 has 15 amino acids. DNA of the CDR3: TGTGCCAGCAGCATAGACAGGGGCCCCAATCAGCCCCAGCATTTT. Translated: CASSIDRGPNQPQHF.

The chain carries TRBV7-2 and TRBJ1-3, with TRBD1 as a possible D gene (6 bases). Germline V CDR1 and CDR2: SGHTA, FQGNSA. The CDR3 runs to 14 residues. V was pared by 7 bases and J by 1 base, with 11 bases between. CDR3 protein: CASTGGLSGNTIYF. CDR3 DNA: TGTGCCAGCACCGGGGGGCTGTCTGGAAACACCATATATTTT. The entire variable domain, with the rest obtained from reference TRBV7-2 and TRBJ1-3, is as follows: GAGVSQSPSNKVTEKGKDVELRCDPISGHTALYWYRQSLGQGLEFLIYFQGNSAPDKSGLPSDRFSAERTGGSVSTLTIQRTQQEDSAVYLCASTGGLSGNTIYFGEGSWLTVV.

V usage is TRBV7-2 and J usage is TRBJ1-3; tentative D call: TRBD1 (5 bases). This CDR3 spans 15 amino acids. Trimming stripped 5 bases from V and 0 bases from J, with 11 bases between. The germline V gene encodes CDR1 SGHTA and CDR2 FQGNSA. For the CDR3, the DNA is TGTGCCAGCAGCCCCGGGGGAACCTCTGGAAACACCATATATTTT. Its protein product is CASSPGGTSGNTIYF.

This clone was observed once. J is TRBJ1-2 and V is TRBV6-5; tentative D call: TRBD1 (6 bases). The length of the CDR3 is 14 residues. Trimming left V 5 bases short and J 0 bases short, with 10 bases between. Germline V gene sequence: CDR1 MNHEY, CDR2 SVGAGI. The DNA for the CDR3 is TGTGCCAGCAGTACTAGACAGGCTAACTATGGCTACACCTTC. Its translation: CASSTRQANYGYTF.

The chain is built from TRBV5-1 and TRBJ2-5; 8 positions match TRBD2. The DNA matches TRBJ2-7 better at its end, which makes the J call doubtful. The CDR3 spans 15 residues. Germline V gene data show CDR1 as SGHRS and CDR2 as YFSETQ. The CDR3 spells CASTLGGTRSYEQYF. The CDR3 DNA follows: TGCGCCAGCACCCTGGGGGGGACTAGGTCGTACGAGCAGTACTTC.

The chain uses TRBV19 and TRBJ2-1; tentative D call: TRBD2 (6 bases). Trimming took 6 bases from V and 3 from J, leaving 15 bases between them. This CDR3 region has 15 residues. CDR1 is LNHDA and CDR2 is SQIVND in the germline V gene (reference sequence). The CDR3 DNA sequence: TGTGCCAGTAGGCCGTGGGGAGGCGGCTACAATGAGCAGTTCTTC. Translated, it gives CASRPWGGGYNEQFF.

This clone is a singleton in its sample. This chain joins TRBV6-5 and TRBJ1-3, with 8 bases fitting TRBD1. The germline gives CDR1 MNHEY, CDR2 SVGAGI. Trimming took 2 bases from V and 0 from J; bases not matched to a gene: 3. This CDR3 has 16 residues. CDR3 nucleotide sequence: TGTGCCAGCAGTTACGGGACAGGATACTCTGGAAACACCATATATTTT. Translating gives CASSYGTGYSGNTIYF.

The gene calls are TRBV9 and TRBJ2-7; 10 bases agree with TRBD2. Germline V gene data show CDR1 as SGDLS and CDR2 as YYNGEE. The V and J ends lost 4 bases and 0 bases, in that order; junction bases with no gene match: 4. This CDR3 is built from 15 residues. For the CDR3, the DNA is TGTGCCAGCAGCTCTGGACTAGCGGCCTCCTACGAGCAGTACTTC. Amino acids: CASSSGLAASYEQYF.

V usage is TRBV6-5 and J usage is TRBJ1-3, with D hard to call. The CDR3 length is 15 residues. Germline CDR1 MNHEY, CDR2 SVGAGI. Trimming left V 0 bases short and J 4 bases short, with 10 bases between. The CDR3 loop is CASSYSRLGGNTIYF. The DNA for the CDR3 is TGTGCCAGCAGTTACTCTCGCCTCGGGGGAAACACCATATATTTT.

The V gene is TRBV4-1, the J gene TRBJ1-2; D is uncertain. Trimming left V 4 bases short and J 8 bases short, with 17 bases between. This CDR3 spans 14 amino acids. CDR1 MGHRA and CDR2 YSYEKL come from the germline V gene. The chain's CDR3 is CASSRTGETKGYTF. The CDR3, as DNA: TGCGCCAGCAGCCGGACCGGGGAGACCAAGGGCTACACCTTC.

This chain joins TRBV5-1 and TRBJ1-4; D is possibly TRBD1 (5 bases). V was cut by 1 base and J by 5 bases, with 15 bases left in between. Germline values: CDR1 SGHRS, CDR2 YFSETQ. The CDR3 sequence is 16 residues long. The CDR3 loop is CASSLRGGVGNEKLFF. DNA for the CDR3: TGCGCCAGCAGCTTGAGGGGCGGGGTCGGGAATGAAAAACTGTTTTTT. Complete variable domain (other parts from reference TRBV5-1 and TRBJ1-4): KAGVTQTPRYLIKTRGQQVTLSCSPISGHRSVSWYQQTPGQGLQFLFEYFSETQRNKGNFPGRFSGRQFSNSRSEMNVSTLELGDSALYLCASSLRGGVGNEKLFFGSGTQLSVL.

The V call is TRBV4-1, the J call TRBJ1-2, with 11 bases lining up with TRBD1. V dropped 0 bases and J dropped 4; count of bases not matched to a gene: 4. This CDR3 has 16 amino acids. Per germline, CDR1 MGHRA and CDR2 YSYEKL. This chain's CDR3 is CASSQDHGQGAYGYTF. The CDR3 nucleotides read TGCGCCAGCAGCCAAGATCACGGACAGGGGGCCTATGGCTACACCTTC.

V is TRBV6-1 and J is TRBJ2-3, with 7 bases aligning to TRBD2. V lost 3 bases to trimming and J lost 2 bases; unmatched junction nucleotides: 11. Germline V gene sequence: CDR1 MNHNS, CDR2 SASEGT. The CDR3 length is 17 residues. The CDR3: CASSDLSLADPTDTQYF. CDR3 DNA: TGTGCCAGCAGTGACTTGAGCCTAGCGGACCCCACAGATACGCAGTATTTT.

The chain has TRBV7-3 and TRBJ2-3; TRBD1 agrees at 8 bases. Trimming took 0 bases from V and 1 from J; bases not matched to a gene: 12. The V gene's germline CDR1 is SGHTA and CDR2 FQGTGA. This CDR3 has 19 residues. In DNA form, the CDR3 reads TGTGCCAGCAGCTTAACGAGGGACAGGCATCTATCGGGCACAGATACGCAGTATTTT. It is translated as CASSLTRDRHLSGTDTQYF.

As concerns this clone: Other DNA sequences within the sample encode an identical CDR3. The chain combines TRBV28 with TRBJ2-1; D uncertain. CDR1 is MDHEN and CDR2 is SYDVKM in the germline V gene. V lost 6 bases and J lost 4, with 4 bases in between. The CDR3 loop spans 11 amino acids. CDR3 residues: CASSPYNEQFF. The CDR3 DNA is TGTGCCAGCAGCCCTTACAATGAGCAGTTCTTC. Full variable domain (rest looked up from reference TRBV28 and TRBJ2-1): DVKVTQSSRYLVKRTGEKVFLECVQDMDHENMFWYRQDPGLGLRLIYFSYDVKMKEKGDIPEGYSVSREKKERFSLILESASTNQTSMYLCASSPYNEQFFGPGTRLTVL.

The chain employs TRBV6-1 and TRBJ1-6; D uncertain. V lost 6 bases and J 7 bases, leaving 13 bases between the germline ends. Germline V gene sequence: CDR1 MNHNS, CDR2 SASEGT. The CDR3 sequence is 14 residues long. CDR3 in amino acids: CASSLGDYNSPLHF. Here the CDR3 DNA reads TGTGCCAGCAGCCTCGGTGATTACAATTCACCCCTCCACTTT.

The chain couples TRBV2 to TRBJ2-1, with 9 nucleotides matching TRBD2. Unmatched junction bases numbered 4, after V lost 2 bases and J lost 2 bases. Germline-derived CDR1 and CDR2 are SNHLY and FYNNEI. The CDR3 contains 16 residues. The chain's CDR3 is CASSEYAGGPYNEQFF. The CDR3 coding sequence is TGTGCCAGCAGTGAATACGCGGGAGGGCCCTACAATGAGCAGTTCTTC.